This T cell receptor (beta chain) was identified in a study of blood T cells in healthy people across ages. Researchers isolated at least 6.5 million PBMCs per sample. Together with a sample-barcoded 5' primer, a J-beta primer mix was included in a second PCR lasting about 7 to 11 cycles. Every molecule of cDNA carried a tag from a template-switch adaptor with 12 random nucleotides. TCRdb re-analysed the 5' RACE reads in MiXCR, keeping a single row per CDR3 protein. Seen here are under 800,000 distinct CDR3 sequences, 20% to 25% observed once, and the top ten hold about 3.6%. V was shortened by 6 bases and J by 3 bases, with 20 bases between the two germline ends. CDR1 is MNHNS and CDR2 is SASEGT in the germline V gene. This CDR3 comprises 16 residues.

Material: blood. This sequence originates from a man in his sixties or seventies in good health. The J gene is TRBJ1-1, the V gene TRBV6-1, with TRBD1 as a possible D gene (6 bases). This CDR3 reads CASRTLWGRLDTEAFF. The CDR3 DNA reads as TGTGCCAGCAGAACCTTGTGGGGGCGGTTGGACACTGAAGCTTTCTTT.